This record looks at one TCR beta chain sequence and its context. Its antigen has not been determined. No base-level quality is on record; no much larger clone is a single base apart. This sample is part of a study of T cell repertoires in cytomegalovirus infection (dated by TCRdb to about 2019). Notes on the research overall: Recently identified HLA-C-restricted CMV epitopes, whose presentation resists viral immunomodulation, were targeted by peptide stimulations together with well-studied HLA-B-restricted epitopes. Because public TCR beta signatures pointed to carriage of CMV infection together with the matching HLA type, the HLA type of each donor mattered for the analysis. What the study reported, not specific to this receptor: In both this cohort and an independent roughly 330-donor cohort, the cumulative frequency of public TCR beta family members distinguished carriers of CMV infection plus the relevant HLA type. The ex vivo response was dominated by HLA-C-restricted CMV-specific TCR beta clonotypes, which also provided the single most frequent clonotype in two of eight donors.

Explained via the paper, the treatment or condition label denotes: in vitro stimulation with specific CMV peptide epitopes to enrich CMV-specific T cells. V is cut back by 3 bases and J by 2 bases, with 9 bases in the junction unmatched. The germline V gene gives CDR1 as KGHSH and CDR2 as LQKENI. The CDR3, cysteine through phenylalanine, is 17 amino acids long. Only the CDR3 region is kept as DNA, spanning 51 bases read in frame from base 1. Instrument on record: Illumina HiSeq 1500. Through fastp at Q25 and MiXCR, TCRdb rebuilt clones from the public reads, retaining in-frame beta chains. CDR3 protein duplicates are merged, each entry listing the most common genes and DNA. The sample includes hundreds of thousands of distinct CDR3 sequences, with roughly 42% observed a single time. The ten largest clones capture around two fifths of the sample.

This clonotype was obtained from a human donor in good health (CMV status not recorded). Some clones in this sample may be carry-over from other donors' samples. This chain is built from TRBV18 and TRBJ2-3, and 9 junction bases match TRBD2. This material consisted of cultured PBMCs, taken from culture after CMV antigen stimulation. The CDR3 reads as follows: CASSPTLAGTNTDTQYF. Here is the DNA: TGTGCCAGCTCACCCACCCTAGCGGGGACCAACACAGATACGCAGTATTTT.